Described below is a single T cell receptor beta chain sequence and its context. This record comes from a study of CD8 T cells in Susac syndrome. The authors reverse transcribed roughly 0.5 to 1 ug RNA with random hexamers. TCRdb re-called the immunoSEQ multiplex PCR reads through MiXCR, storing one row per CDR3 protein. The sample has 130,000 to 150,000 distinct CDR3 sequences, nearly 95% seen once. J was trimmed by 9 bases and V by 4 bases; bases with no gene match: 5. Per the germline V gene, CDR1 is SGHVS and CDR2 is FNYEAQ. This CDR3 is built from 14 residues. V usage is TRBV7-6 and J usage is TRBJ2-7; TRBD2 matches at 14 bases. This sequence was found in a human donor in good health. Sequencing was performed on CD8+ T cells from PBMCs. CDR3 bases: TGTGCCAGCAGCTCGATGGGACTAGCGGGAGTGCAGTACTTC. Translation: CASSSMGLAGVQYF.